This is a list of T cell receptor beta chains from one sample in a study of T cells after yellow fever vaccination. TCRdb processed the 5' RACE reads anew with MiXCR; each CDR3 protein has one entry. This table has about 170,000 distinct CDR3 sequences, approximately 9.9% appearing once. The source material was CD8+ T cells sorted from PBMCs, sampled 15 days after the yellow fever booster vaccination. These receptor sequences come from a man younger than 35 who received the YFV17D yellow fever vaccine. Each CDR3 is given without its conserved first and last residue. Each record gives: clone size, V gene, D gene, CDR3 protein. A D gene is named only where the DNA matches it firmly. Clone size is stated in some rows and not others, as once, few, many or a class when expanded.

clone_size: .
v_call: TRBV12-5
d_call: TRBD1
cdr3_aa: ASGLWTGREQY

clone_size: .
v_call: TRBV18
d_call: TRBD2
cdr3_aa: ASSEEGWTSGETQY

clone_size: .
v_call: TRBV18
d_call: TRBD1
cdr3_aa: ASSDRGYNNEQF

clone_size: few
v_call: TRBV5-1
d_call: TRBD1
cdr3_aa: ASSWTGSTGELF

clone_size: .
v_call: TRBV6-2/TRBV6-3
d_call: TRBD1
cdr3_aa: ASSYSLETGAKQF

clone_size: few
v_call: TRBV11-2
d_call: TRBD1
cdr3_aa: ASSPPPGQVTDTQY

clone_size: .
v_call: TRBV27
d_call: TRBD2
cdr3_aa: ASSPEASGGHNEQF

clone_size: .
v_call: TRBV4-1
d_call: .
cdr3_aa: ASSQETGGNQPQH

clone_size: few
v_call: TRBV20-1
d_call: .
cdr3_aa: SASNGGETDTQY

clone_size: .
v_call: TRBV28
d_call: .
cdr3_aa: ASSFRLNTEAF

clone_size: few
v_call: TRBV6-5
d_call: TRBD1
cdr3_aa: ASRGTGGYSNQPQH

clone_size: .
v_call: TRBV9
d_call: .
cdr3_aa: ASSETTGTDTQY

clone_size: few
v_call: TRBV6-5
d_call: TRBD2
cdr3_aa: ASSYDQRGDNEQF

clone_size: .
v_call: TRBV7-3
d_call: TRBD2
cdr3_aa: ASSSGTSGGPSTDTQY

clone_size: .
v_call: TRBV6-2/TRBV6-3
d_call: .
cdr3_aa: ASSPGTSGNTIY

clone_size: few
v_call: TRBV25-1
d_call: TRBD2
cdr3_aa: ASSELAGSTDTQY

clone_size: few
v_call: TRBV29-1
d_call: .
cdr3_aa: SVEGQEIEGEQF

clone_size: .
v_call: TRBV24-1
d_call: .
cdr3_aa: ATSGPSVANTDTQY

clone_size: .
v_call: TRBV10-3
d_call: .
cdr3_aa: AISDPEARGRTGELF

clone_size: few
v_call: TRBV7-6
d_call: TRBD2
cdr3_aa: ASSLEANLAGMTYEQY

clone_size: few
v_call: TRBV23-1
d_call: .
cdr3_aa: ASSQMTYNEQF

clone_size: few
v_call: TRBV9
d_call: .
cdr3_aa: ASSVGNSPLH

clone_size: .
v_call: TRBV9
d_call: .
cdr3_aa: ASSVVPNPDTGELF

clone_size: few
v_call: TRBV6-1
d_call: .
cdr3_aa: ASSEQHIDTQY

clone_size: few
v_call: TRBV6-4
d_call: TRBD2
cdr3_aa: ASSRAGANNEQF